What follows describes a single TCR beta chain. There is no known antigen for this receptor. The record has no base qualities; no much larger clone is one base away. The library came from the immunoSEQ multiplex PCR assay. DNA from the cultured, isolated CD4+ T cells was subjected to TCR beta CDR3 sequencing. In the paper's pipeline: Non-productive TCR sequences were removed and reads were trimmed to the CDR3 region, keeping CDR3s of at least 7 amino acids. The MANAFEST web app was used to identify antigen-specific clonotypes by comparing expansion in peptide wells with expansion in reference cultures. Positive clones required FDR<0.05 expansion versus reference and all other wells, odds ratio above 5, and frequency above 0.1% in two replicate wells. A clonotype was defined as cross-reactive if the clonotype was significantly expanded both in SARS-CoV-2 spike wells and in at least one common cold coronavirus spike condition. CDR3 similarity was assessed by Levenshtein distance using the stringdist R package, and unrooted trees were constructed with ape in R 3.6.1. TCRdb mirrors the immuneACCESS table, restricted to in-frame sequences. Some clones are absent from its copies; in checked studies, under half trace to an unresolved V gene, and the reason for the others is unknown. V and J calls and clone size are copied from that table; D and trimming were computed from the DNA. The sample data list 30,000 to 45,000 clones, and about two thirds of these were observed just once. More than 20% of the sample rests with the top ten.

CDR1 is given as SGHAT and CDR2 as FQNNGV, both from the germline V gene. The CDR3, cysteine through phenylalanine, is 19 amino acids long. This entry keeps only the CDR3 DNA: 57 bases, framed from base 1. V ends up 0 bases short and J 2 bases short, with an unmatched junction base count of 11. This record comes from a study of vaccination effects on CD4 cells after COVID-19 (dated by TCRdb to between 2021 and 2024). General notes on the study: Each participant received two doses of an mRNA SARS-CoV-2 vaccine, either BNT162b2 or mRNA-1273. In both COVID-19 convalescent patients and infection-naive vaccine recipients, the study compared SARS-CoV-2 spike-specific CD4+ TCR repertoires from before mRNA vaccination with those from after it. A total of 10 COVID-19 convalescent patients and several SARS-CoV-2-naive healthy vaccine recipients were included in the full study. Cultures from other donors in the study were sequenced using the Oncomine TCR Beta short-read assay on an Illumina iSeq 100.

Points the paper makes about the study in general: Only a small number of convalescent patients were included, and no early post-infection timepoints were available, which limited the study. In healthy vaccine recipients, vaccine-induced clones were almost all SARS-CoV-2 mono-reactive, with only 1 of 255 cross-reactive with common cold coronaviruses. Marked clonal contraction was observed in both infection-induced and vaccine-induced clones at late post-vaccination timepoints, consistent with waning T cell responses.

In the ViraFEST assay, PBMC were stimulated with viral peptide pools, and TCR sequencing was then used to find antigen-specific CD4+ T cell clonotypes based on their expansion. After approximately eleven days of culture, CD4+ T cells were isolated with the EasySep CD4+ T cell isolation kit. Negative nucleocapsid antibody results before and after vaccination confirmed that the healthy vaccine recipients had no prior SARS-CoV-2 infection. Two million PBMC per well were cultured in IMDM with 5% human AB serum, around 10 IU/ml IL-2 and gentamicin, plus 10 ug/ml peptides. Half of the culture medium was replaced with fresh IL-2-containing medium on days 3 and 7. Unless otherwise noted, each peptide stimulation condition was cultured in triplicate wells. PBMC were separated from whole blood using Ficoll-Paque Plus gradient centrifugation and were then either cryopreserved at -140C or used fresh. The overlapping peptide pools covered the spike proteins of SARS-CoV-2 and of the common cold coronaviruses HCoV-NL63, HCoV-OC43 and HCoV-229E. The QIAamp micro DNA kit was used to extract genomic DNA from the cultured CD4+ T cells.

Sequenced material: CD4+ T cells from PBMCs cultured with SARS-CoV-2 spike peptides, taken before COVID-19 vaccination. In light of the paper, this sample's cell subset or site label describes: SARS-CoV-2 spike overlapping peptide pool stimulation. The receptor was isolated from a human donor who received a COVID-19 vaccine. The rearrangement combines TRBV11-2 with TRBJ2-3; 10 nucleotides in the junction match TRBD2. The CDR3 reads CASSLDSGLAGAYTDTQYF. The nucleotides read TGTGCCAGCAGCTTAGATTCGGGGCTAGCGGGGGCTTACACAGATACGCAGTATTTT.